The clone carrying this T cell receptor (beta chain) was counted ten times or more. Tagging with unique molecular identifiers was applied to individual cDNA molecules. MiXCR was run by TCRdb on the 5' RACE reads, yielding one entry per CDR3 protein. The sample consists of 43,000 or so distinct CDR3 sequences, about 4% of them appearing once. This sample was taken from a study of early T cells in non-severe SARS-CoV-2 infection. Study in general: From unsorted whole blood, bulk RNA was sequenced, and the chains remained unpaired.

The V and J ends lost 1 base and 2 bases respectively, with 6 bases between them. The length of the CDR3 is 14 residues. The germline V gene encodes CDR1 LNHDA and CDR2 SQIVND (reference sequence). The source of this sequence is an adult who was a healthcare worker with PCR-confirmed SARS-CoV-2 infection or an uninfected control (not recorded which). The V and J genes are TRBV19 and TRBJ1-5; D uncertain. Sequences were obtained from whole blood. CDR3: CASSIVPGNQPQHF. CDR3 coding DNA: TGTGCCAGTAGTATAGTACCAGGCAATCAGCCCCAGCATTTT.